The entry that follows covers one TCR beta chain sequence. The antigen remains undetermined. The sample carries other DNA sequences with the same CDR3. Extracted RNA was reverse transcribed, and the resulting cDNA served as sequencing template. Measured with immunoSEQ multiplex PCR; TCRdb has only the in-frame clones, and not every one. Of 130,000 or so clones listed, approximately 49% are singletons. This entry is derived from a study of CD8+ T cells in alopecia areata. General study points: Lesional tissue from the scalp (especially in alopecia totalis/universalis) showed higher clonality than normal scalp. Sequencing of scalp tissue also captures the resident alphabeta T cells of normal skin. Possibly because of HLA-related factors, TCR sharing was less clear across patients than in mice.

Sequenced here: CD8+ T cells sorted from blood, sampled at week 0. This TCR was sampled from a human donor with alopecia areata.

CDR3 amino acids: CSVEGRNYGYTF. The CDR3 coding sequence is TGCAGCGTTGAAGGGCGGAACTATGGCTACACCTTC. The chain joins TRBV29-1 to TRBJ1-2; D uncertain. V lost 1 base to trimming and J lost 2 bases, with 5 bases between them. The CDR3 sequence is 12 residues long. Germline V gene data show CDR1 as SQVTM and CDR2 as ANQGSEA.